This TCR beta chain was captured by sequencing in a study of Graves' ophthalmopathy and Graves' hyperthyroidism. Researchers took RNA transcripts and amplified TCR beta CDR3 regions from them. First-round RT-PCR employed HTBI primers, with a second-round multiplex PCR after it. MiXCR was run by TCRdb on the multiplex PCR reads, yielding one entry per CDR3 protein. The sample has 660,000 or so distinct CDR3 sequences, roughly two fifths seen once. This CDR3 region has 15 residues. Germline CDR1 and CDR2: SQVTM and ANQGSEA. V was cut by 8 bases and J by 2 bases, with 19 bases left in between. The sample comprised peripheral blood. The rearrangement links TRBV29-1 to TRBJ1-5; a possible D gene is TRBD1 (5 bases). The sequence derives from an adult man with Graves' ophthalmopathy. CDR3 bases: TGCAGCCAAGAGGACACCCCCGCGGGCAATCAGCCCCAGCATTTT. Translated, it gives CSQEDTPAGNQPQHF. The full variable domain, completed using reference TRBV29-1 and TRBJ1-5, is SAVISQKPSRDICQRGTSLTIQCQVDSQVTMMFWYRQQPGQSLTLIATANQGSEATYESGFVIDKFPISRPNLTFSTLTVSNMSPEDSSIYLCSQEDTPAGNQPQHFGDGTRLSIL.